A single sample is the source of the 6 T cell receptor beta chains below, sequenced in a study of monozygotic twins with inflammatory bowel disease. TCRdb re-called the 5' RACE reads and catalogs CDR3 proteins one per entry, DNA excluded. The table lists roughly 100,000 distinct CDR3 sequences. The sequencing sample was made of blood. All receptors come from a human donor with ulcerative colitis or Crohn's disease, or a healthy co-twin of an affected twin (not recorded which).

CDR3: CATSDPMDRGDNEQFF. The chain recombines TRBV24-1 with TRBJ2-1; TCRdb's D call, TRBD1, is unchecked because there is no DNA. This CDR3 region has 16 residues. Germline-derived CDR1 and CDR2 are KGHDR and SFDVKD.

The chain uses TRBV7-2 and TRBJ1-1; as DNA is missing, the TRBD1 call by TCRdb cannot be tested. Germline CDR1 and CDR2: SGHTA and FQGNSA. This CDR3 is 14 amino acids long. CDR3 residues: CASSRDIGLTEAFF.

V usage is TRBV7-2 and J usage is TRBJ1-2; the D call of TRBD1 rests on TCRdb alone, since no DNA is present to check it. This CDR3 contains 16 residues. Germline V gives CDR1 SGHTA, CDR2 FQGNSA. The CDR3 loop is CASSTQALTGNYGYTF.

The chain carries TRBV5-1 and TRBJ2-2. The CDR3 is 14 residues long. CDR1 SGHRS and CDR2 YFSETQ come from the germline V gene. CDR3 residues: CASSLNANTGELFF.

The rearrangement joins TRBV6-2 or TRBV6-3 to TRBJ1-5. Germline V lookup: CDR1 MNHEY, CDR2 SVGEGT. The CDR3 spans 15 residues. The CDR3 reads CASSSHENARKPQHF.

The chain employs TRBV7-9 and TRBJ1-6; TCRdb returns TRBD1, unconfirmable since there is no DNA. This CDR3 spans 16 amino acids. Looked up from germline, CDR1 is SEHNR and CDR2 is FQNEAQ (reference sequence). This CDR3 reads CASSSYGTGVQSPLHF.